The sample holds one count of the clone carrying this TCR beta chain. This entry is derived from a study of blood T cell repertoires in COVID-19. Study overall: From the United States, Italy and Spain came samples of acute and convalescent COVID-19.

Produced via immunoSEQ multiplex PCR; TCRdb's table is partial and in-frame only. The sample lists roughly 200,000 clones; 75% to 90% were seen once. Trimming took 3 bases from V and 0 from J; bases not matched to a gene: 7. This CDR3 has 16 residues. This receptor was taken from a woman between 35 and 50 years old with COVID-19, enrolled during active disease. Sequencing input: peripheral blood. The gene calls are TRBV23-1 and TRBJ2-7; 8 bases line up with TRBD1. TRBV23-1 is classed as an ORF, of uncertain function. The CDR3 here is CASSHLQGDTSYEQYF. CDR3 bases: TGCGCCAGCAGTCACCTACAGGGGGACACCTCCTACGAGCAGTACTTC.